These T cell receptor beta chains were read from a single sample in a study of vaccination and CD4 T cells after COVID-19. No antigen has been identified for these receptors. TCRdb re-derived calls from the PCR reads in MiXCR, one entry per CDR3 protein. Among under 20,000 distinct CDR3 sequences, around 40% were seen once, and the ten largest hold roughly 15%. This material consisted of CD4+ T cells from blood, cultured in vitro, taken about 7 months after SARS-CoV-2 vaccination. These receptors originate from a human donor who had recovered from COVID-19. The CDR3 runs from the conserved cysteine through the conserved F or W. A D gene is named only where the DNA matches it firmly. The listing skips clone size in some rows; elsewhere it reads once, few, many or a size class.

d_gene: .
j_gene: TRBJ1-2
v_gene: TRBV30
abundance: few
CDR3nt: TGTGCCTGGAGTCAACAGTCGGACTATGGCTACACCTTC
CDR3aa: CAWSQQSDYGYTF

d_gene: TRBD2
j_gene: TRBJ2-3
v_gene: TRBV11-2
abundance: .
CDR3nt: TGTGCCAGCAGACAAACGGGACTAGCGGACACAGATACGCAGTATTTT
CDR3aa: CASRQTGLADTDTQYF

d_gene: .
j_gene: TRBJ1-2
v_gene: TRBV19
abundance: .
CDR3nt: TGTGCCAGTAGTATTAAAGGCACCCTCTACACCTTC
CDR3aa: CASSIKGTLYTF

d_gene: .
j_gene: TRBJ1-5
v_gene: TRBV7-9
abundance: .
CDR3nt: TGTGCCAGCAGCTTAGACACTCAGCCCCAGCATTTT
CDR3aa: CASSLDTQPQHF

d_gene: .
j_gene: TRBJ2-7
v_gene: TRBV20-1
abundance: few
CDR3nt: TGCAGTGCTAGTATTCCAGGGGTCTCCTACGAGCAGTACTTC
CDR3aa: CSASIPGVSYEQYF

d_gene: .
j_gene: TRBJ1-1
v_gene: TRBV10-2
abundance: .
CDR3nt: TGCGCCAGCAGTGATGGGGCAGGGAGGGGCACTGAAGCTTTCTTT
CDR3aa: CASSDGAGRGTEAFF

d_gene: .
j_gene: TRBJ2-3
v_gene: TRBV27
abundance: few
CDR3nt: TGTGCCAGCAGTTTTGGGTTCACAGATACGCAGTATTTT
CDR3aa: CASSFGFTDTQYF

d_gene: TRBD1
j_gene: TRBJ1-2
v_gene: TRBV20-1
abundance: .
CDR3nt: TGCAGTGCTAGAGAAGACAGGGGGTTGGGCTACACCTTC
CDR3aa: CSAREDRGLGYTF

d_gene: .
j_gene: TRBJ2-1
v_gene: TRBV7-6
abundance: .
CDR3nt: TGTGCCAGCAGCTTAGCGGCAGGGCATGAGCAGTTCTTC
CDR3aa: CASSLAAGHEQFF

d_gene: .
j_gene: TRBJ2-5
v_gene: TRBV28
abundance: .
CDR3nt: TGTGCCAGCAGTTTGGCCGGGGGAGGCCAAGAGACCCAGTACTTC
CDR3aa: CASSLAGGGQETQYF

d_gene: TRBD2
j_gene: TRBJ2-7
v_gene: TRBV20-1
abundance: few
CDR3nt: TGCAGTGCTATTAAGCGGGAGGCCTACGAGCAGTACTTC
CDR3aa: CSAIKREAYEQYF

d_gene: .
j_gene: TRBJ2-7
v_gene: TRBV11-3
abundance: .
CDR3nt: TGTGCCAGCACAGGGGGGCGCCTCAACTACGAGCAGTACTTC
CDR3aa: CASTGGRLNYEQYF